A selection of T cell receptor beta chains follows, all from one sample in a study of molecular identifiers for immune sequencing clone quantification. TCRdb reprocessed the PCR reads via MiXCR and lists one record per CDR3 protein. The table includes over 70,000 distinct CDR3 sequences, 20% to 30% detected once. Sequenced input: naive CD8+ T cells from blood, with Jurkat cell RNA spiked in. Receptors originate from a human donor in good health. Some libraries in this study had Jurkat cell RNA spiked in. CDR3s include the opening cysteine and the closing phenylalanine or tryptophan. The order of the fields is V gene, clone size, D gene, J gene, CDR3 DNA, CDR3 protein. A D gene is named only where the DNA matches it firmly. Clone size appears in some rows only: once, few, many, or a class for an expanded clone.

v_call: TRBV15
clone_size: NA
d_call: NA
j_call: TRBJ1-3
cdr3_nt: TGTGCCACCAGCCGGGATACATACTCTGGAAACACCATATATTTT
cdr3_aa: CATSRDTYSGNTIYF

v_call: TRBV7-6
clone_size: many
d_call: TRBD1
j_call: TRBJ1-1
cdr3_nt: TGTGCCAGCAGCAAAAAACAGGGGATGAACACTGAAGCTTTCTTT
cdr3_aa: CASSKKQGMNTEAFF

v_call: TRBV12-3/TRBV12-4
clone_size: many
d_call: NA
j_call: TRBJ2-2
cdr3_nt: TGTGCCAGCAGTTTGGGATCCGGGGAGCTGTTTTTT
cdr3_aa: CASSLGSGELFF

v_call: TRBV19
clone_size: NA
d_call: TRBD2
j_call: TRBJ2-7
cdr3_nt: TGTGCCAGTAGTCCATGGACTAGCGGGGGGTTCGAGCAGTACTTC
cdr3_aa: CASSPWTSGGFEQYF

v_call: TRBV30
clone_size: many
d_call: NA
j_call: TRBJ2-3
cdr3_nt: TGTGCCTGGAGTGTACTGGCTAGTGGCACAGATACGCAGTATTTT
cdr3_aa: CAWSVLASGTDTQYF

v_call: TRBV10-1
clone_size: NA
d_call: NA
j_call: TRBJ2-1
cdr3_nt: TGCGCCAGCAGTGACCCCCGGGACCTAGACAATGAGCAGTTCTTC
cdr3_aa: CASSDPRDLDNEQFF

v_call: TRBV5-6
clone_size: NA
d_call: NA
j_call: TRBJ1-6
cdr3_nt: TGTGCCAGCAGCTGGTGGAGCGGGTCCTATAATTCACCCCTCCACTTT
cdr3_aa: CASSWWSGSYNSPLHF

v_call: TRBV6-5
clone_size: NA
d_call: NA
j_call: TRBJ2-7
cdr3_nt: TGTGCCAGCAGTCCATGGGGGGCGGGGGAGCAGTACTTC
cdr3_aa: CASSPWGAGEQYF

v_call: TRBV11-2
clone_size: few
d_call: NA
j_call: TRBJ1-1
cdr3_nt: TGTGCCAGCAGCTTAGAGACGGGGACTGAAGCTTTCTTT
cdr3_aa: CASSLETGTEAFF

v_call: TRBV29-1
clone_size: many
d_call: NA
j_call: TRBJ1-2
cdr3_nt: TGCAGCGTTGATGACTACACCTTC
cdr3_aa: CSVDDYTF

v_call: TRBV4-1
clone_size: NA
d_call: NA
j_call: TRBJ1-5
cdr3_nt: TGCGCCAGCAGCCAAGAACAGGGAGAAAGGCCCCAGCATTTT
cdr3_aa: CASSQEQGERPQHF

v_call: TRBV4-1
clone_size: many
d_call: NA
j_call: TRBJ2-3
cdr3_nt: TGCGCCAGCAGCCAAGAGGACGACCATTCAAATACGCAGTATTTT
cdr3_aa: CASSQEDDHSNTQYF

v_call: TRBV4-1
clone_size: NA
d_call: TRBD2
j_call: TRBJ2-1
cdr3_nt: TGCGCCAGCAGCCAAGATGGATTAGCGGGACCCGATGAGCAGTTCTTC
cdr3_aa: CASSQDGLAGPDEQFF

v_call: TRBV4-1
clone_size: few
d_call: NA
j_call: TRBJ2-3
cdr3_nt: TGCGCCAGCAGCCAAGATCTAGGGGCCAGCACAGATACGCAGTATTTT
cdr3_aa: CASSQDLGASTDTQYF

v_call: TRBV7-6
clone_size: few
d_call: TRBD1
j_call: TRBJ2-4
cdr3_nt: TGTGCCAGCAGTTCCGGGACAGGCCTAGCCAAAAACATTCAGTACTTC
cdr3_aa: CASSSGTGLAKNIQYF

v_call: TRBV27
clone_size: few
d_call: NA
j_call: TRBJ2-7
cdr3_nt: TGTGCCAGCAGTACAAGACTAGGAGGCTACGAGCAGTACTTC
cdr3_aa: CASSTRLGGYEQYF

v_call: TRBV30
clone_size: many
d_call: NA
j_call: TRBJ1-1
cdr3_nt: TGTGCCTGGAATACAGGGATGAACACTGAAGCTTTCTTT
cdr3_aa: CAWNTGMNTEAFF

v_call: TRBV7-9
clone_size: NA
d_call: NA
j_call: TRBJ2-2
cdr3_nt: TGTGCCAGCAGCTTAGTACCAGCCGGGGAGCTGTTTTTT
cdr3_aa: CASSLVPAGELFF

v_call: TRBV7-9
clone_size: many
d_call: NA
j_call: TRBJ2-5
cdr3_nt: TGTGCCAGCAGCGCCAACTTGAACCAAGAGACCCAGTACTTC
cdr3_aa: CASSANLNQETQYF

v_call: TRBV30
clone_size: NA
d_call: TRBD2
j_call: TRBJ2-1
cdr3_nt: TGTGCCGCCCAGGGAGCGGGGGGGCAGCCCTACAATGAGCAGTTCTTC
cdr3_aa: CAAQGAGGQPYNEQFF

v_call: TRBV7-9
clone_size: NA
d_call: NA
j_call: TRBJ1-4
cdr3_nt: TGTGCCAGCAGTTCTGCCCAACCGGGAGCTAGGGCTGAAAAACTGTTTTTT
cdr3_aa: CASSSAQPGARAEKLFF

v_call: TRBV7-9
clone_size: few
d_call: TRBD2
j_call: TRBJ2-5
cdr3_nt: TGTGCCAGCAGCTTAGCATTTGCGGGGGACCAGACCCAGTACTTC
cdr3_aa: CASSLAFAGDQTQYF

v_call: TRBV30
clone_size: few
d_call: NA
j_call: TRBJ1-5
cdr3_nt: TGTGCCTGGAGTCGGCAATCCAATCAGCCCCAGCATTTT
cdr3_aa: CAWSRQSNQPQHF

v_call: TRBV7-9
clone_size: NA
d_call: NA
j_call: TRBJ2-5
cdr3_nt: TGTGCCAGCAGCTTAGCTTGGGGTTTGGAGACCCAGTACTTC
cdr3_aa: CASSLAWGLETQYF

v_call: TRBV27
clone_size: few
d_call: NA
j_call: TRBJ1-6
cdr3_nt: TGTGCCAGCAGTACCATATTGGGGGGCGCCTATAATTCACCCCTCCACTTT
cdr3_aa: CASSTILGGAYNSPLHF

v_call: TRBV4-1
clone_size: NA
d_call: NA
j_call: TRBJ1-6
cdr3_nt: TGCGCCAGCAGCCAAGATCGGACCTGGGATTCACCCCTCCACTTT
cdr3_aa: CASSQDRTWDSPLHF

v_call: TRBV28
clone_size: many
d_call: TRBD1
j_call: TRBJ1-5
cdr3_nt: TGTGCCAGCAGCCCCCCGACAGGGGGCGTCCAGCCCCAGCATTTT
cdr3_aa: CASSPPTGGVQPQHF

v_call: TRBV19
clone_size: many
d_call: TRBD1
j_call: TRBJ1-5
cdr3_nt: TGTGCCAGTACCGGGACAGGGTTCCAGCCCCAGCATTTT
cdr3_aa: CASTGTGFQPQHF

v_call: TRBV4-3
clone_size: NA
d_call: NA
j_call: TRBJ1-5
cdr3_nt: TGCGCCAGCAGCCAAGGCCAGGGAGGCAATCAGCCCCAGCATTTT
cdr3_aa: CASSQGQGGNQPQHF

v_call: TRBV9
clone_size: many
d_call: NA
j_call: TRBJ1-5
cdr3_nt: TGTGCCAGCAGTGCAGGGACCTCTAGCAATCAGCCCCAGCATTTT
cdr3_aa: CASSAGTSSNQPQHF

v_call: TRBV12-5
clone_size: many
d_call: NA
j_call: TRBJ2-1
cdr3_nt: TGTGCTAGTGGTTTGGACCCCCGAGGACGTACGTTCTTC
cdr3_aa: CASGLDPRGRTFF

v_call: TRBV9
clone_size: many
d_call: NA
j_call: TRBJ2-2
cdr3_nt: TGTGCCAGCAGCCCTTTGAACACCGGGGAGCTGTTTTTT
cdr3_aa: CASSPLNTGELFF